This T cell receptor (beta chain) was observed in a study of beta chain features in type 1 diabetes. Study conclusions and caveats: A closer apparent resemblance between naive, central memory and Treg TCRB repertoires was seen in patients than in healthy donors.

CDR1 is SGHVS, CDR2 FNYEAQ, per germline. The junction had 4 bases not matched to a gene; V was cut back by 5 bases and J by 3 bases. This CDR3 has 14 amino acids. What was sequenced were expressed TCRB transcripts, since all of the isolated RNA had been reverse transcribed. Libraries were prepared by immunoSEQ multiplex PCR; TCRdb keeps only in-frame clonotypes and omits some of them. The sample has 150,000 or so clones, around a tenth seen once. This clone was recorded a few times. No antigen is known for it. The sample was central memory CD4+ T cells from blood. The receptor's source is a young man in good health. This chain joins TRBV7-6 and TRBJ1-1, with TRBD1 identical over 9 bases. CDR3: CASSARDRDTEAFF. For the CDR3, the DNA is TGTGCCAGCAGCGCCCGGGACAGGGACACTGAAGCTTTCTTT. Variable domain in full (rest from reference TRBV7-6 and TRBJ1-1): GAGVSQSPRYKVTKRGQDVALRCDPISGHVSLYWYRQALGQGPEFLTYFNYEAQQDKSGLPNDRFSAERPEGSISTLTIQRTEQRDSAMYRCASSARDRDTEAFFGQGTRLTVV.